The entry below describes one TCR beta chain. Its target is not known. This sample was included in a study of OX40 agonist ivuxolimab in advanced cancers. Study background: Patients were dosed with the agonistic anti-OX40 (CD134) antibody ivuxolimab. From 23 to 79 years was the age range, with a mean of about 56 years, and approximately 80% were male.

Study results and caveats: In the 0.1 to 3.0 mg/kg range, CD4+ and CD8+ blood T cells had expanded clonally by week 6. Partly responding patients at 0.1-3.0 mg/kg showed some of the smallest clonal expansion.

V shed 3 bases and J 3 bases; nucleotides not matched to a gene: 11. The CDR3 loop spans 17 amino acids. Germline loops: CDR1 SGDLS, CDR2 YYNGEE. Clones were sequenced by immunoSEQ multiplex PCR, and TCRdb holds only the in-frame ones, with some missing. This sample has under 50,000 clones; roughly 90% occur once, and the top ten carry roughly 28%. The sample here was CD4+ or CD8+ T cells sorted from blood, taken in a trial of the OX40 agonist ivuxolimab. The rearrangement links TRBV9 to TRBJ2-1; 8 nucleotides agree with TRBD2. The sequence was obtained from an adult with an advanced solid tumor such as melanoma, head and neck, liver or kidney cancer. As DNA, the CDR3 is TGTGCCAGCAGCGCACCTGGGGGTAGCGGGGACTACAATGAGCAGTTCTTC. Translated, it gives CASSAPGGSGDYNEQFF.